These T cell receptor beta chains were read from a single sample in a study of beta chain features in type 1 diabetes. Profiled with immunoSEQ multiplex PCR; TCRdb holds only in-frame clones, not every one. The repertoire holds about 250,000 clones, with less than 15% as singletons. Sequenced input: naive CD4+ T cells from blood. These receptors originate from a woman between 35 and 50 years old in good health. Both conserved end residues are part of each CDR3. The D gene is left open where the match is weak. Clone size is stated in some rows and not others, as once, few, many or a class when expanded.

NA,TRBJ2-5,TRBD2,TRBV9,CASSPSIAPPGLAGSKVQETQYF,TGTGCCAGCTCCCCGTCTATCGCCCCACCGGGACTAGCGGGGAGTAAGGTCCAAGAGACCCAGTACTTC
few,TRBJ2-7,TRBD1,TRBV7-8,CASSLRDRAYEQYF,TGTGCCAGCAGCTTACGGGACAGGGCCTACGAGCAGTACTTC
NA,TRBJ2-1,TRBD2,TRBV2,CASRTLAGAYNEQFF,TGTGCCAGCAGGACTCTAGCGGGCGCCTACAATGAGCAGTTCTTC
few,TRBJ2-7,NA,TRBV5-1,CASRKEGNSYEQYF,TGCGCCAGCAGGAAGGAGGGGAATTCCTACGAGCAGTACTTC
NA,TRBJ1-2,NA,TRBV7-2,CASSRDLGNYGYTF,TGTGCCAGCAGCCGGGACTTAGGGAATTATGGCTACACCTTC
few,TRBJ2-3,TRBD2,TRBV11-2,CASSLGAGGPPDTQYF,TGTGCCAGCAGCTTAGGGGCGGGGGGGCCCCCAGATACGCAGTATTTT
few,TRBJ2-5,TRBD2,TRBV9,CASSSRGGQETQYF,TGTGCCAGCAGCTCGCGGGGGGGACAAGAGACCCAGTACTTC
few,TRBJ2-2,NA,TRBV5-1,CASSLGAGFTGELFF,TGCGCCAGCAGTCTGGGGGCAGGATTCACCGGGGAGCTGTTTTTT
NA,TRBJ1-5,NA,TRBV6-1,CASRAPGDPQHF,TGTGCCAGCAGAGCCCCGGGAGATCCCCAGCATTTT
few,TRBJ2-2,TRBD2,TRBV7-2,CASSSRTSPNTGELFF,TGTGCCAGCAGCTCTAGGACTAGCCCGAACACCGGGGAGCTGTTTTTT
NA,TRBJ2-7,NA,TRBV5-1,CASSFQEAYEQYF,TGCGCCAGCAGCTTCCAGGAGGCCTACGAGCAGTACTTC
NA,TRBJ1-5,NA,TRBV4-3,CASSQDLTVPQPQHF,TGCGCCAGCAGCCAAGATCTAACAGTCCCTCAGCCCCAGCATTTT
few,TRBJ2-5,TRBD2,TRBV2,CASSKASGKETQYF,TGTGCCAGCAGTAAAGCTAGCGGGAAAGAGACCCAGTACTTC
NA,TRBJ2-1,NA,TRBV12-5,CASGFSSSIREQFF,TGTGCTAGTGGTTTCTCTTCTAGTATTAGAGAGCAGTTCTTC
NA,TRBJ1-2,NA,TRBV5-1,CASSLIYLRGDYGYTF,TGCGCCAGCAGCTTGATCTACCTCCGGGGGGACTATGGCTACACCTTC
NA,TRBJ1-2,NA,TRBV18,CASSPPSTNYGYTF,TGTGCCAGCTCACCACCGAGCACTAACTATGGCTACACCTTC
few,TRBJ2-2,NA,TRBV5-1,CASSLGRADGELFF,TGCGCCAGCAGCTTGGGCAGGGCGGACGGGGAGCTGTTTTTT